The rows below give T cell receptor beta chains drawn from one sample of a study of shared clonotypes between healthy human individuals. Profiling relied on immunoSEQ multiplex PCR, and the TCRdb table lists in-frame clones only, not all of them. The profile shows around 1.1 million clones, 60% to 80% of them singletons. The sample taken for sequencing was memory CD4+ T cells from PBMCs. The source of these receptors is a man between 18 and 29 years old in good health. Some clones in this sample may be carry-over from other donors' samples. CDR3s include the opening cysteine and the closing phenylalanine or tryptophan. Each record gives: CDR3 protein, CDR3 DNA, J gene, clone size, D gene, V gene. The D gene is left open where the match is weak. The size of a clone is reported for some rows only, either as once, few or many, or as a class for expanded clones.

CASSFGQGARGYTF TGTGCCAGCAGTTTTGGGCAGGGGGCCCGTGGCTACACCTTC TRBJ1-2 NA TRBD1 TRBV28
CASSFQGKETQYF TGCGCCAGCAGCTTCCAGGGAAAAGAGACCCAGTACTTC TRBJ2-5 NA NA TRBV5-1
CATSGGGGTENTIYF TGTGCCACCAGCGGAGGAGGGGGAACTGAAAACACCATATATTTT TRBJ1-3 NA NA TRBV15
CASSQDPSGMGKNIQYF TGCGCCAGCAGCCAAGATCCCAGCGGGATGGGTAAAAACATTCAGTACTTC TRBJ2-4 NA TRBD2 TRBV4-3
CASSLAGRALSGYTF TGTGCCAGCAGTTTGGCGGGACGGGCATTATCGGGCTACACCTTC TRBJ1-2 NA NA TRBV28
CASSPPTGSSGNTIYF TGTGCCAGCAGCCCCCCGACAGGGAGCTCTGGAAACACCATATATTTT TRBJ1-3 NA TRBD1 TRBV7-6
CASSLARPMGNIQYF TGTGCCAGCAGCTTAGCGCGGCCAATGGGGAACATTCAGTACTTC TRBJ2-4 NA NA TRBV7-2
CASRQTGANYGYTF TGTGCCAGCAGACAAACAGGTGCTAACTATGGCTACACCTTC TRBJ1-2 few NA TRBV28
CASSLAGYYNEQFF TGTGCCAGCAGTTTGGCGGGTTATTACAATGAGCAGTTCTTC TRBJ2-1 few NA TRBV27
CASVPGGSEAFF TGTGCCAGCGTGCCAGGGGGCTCTGAAGCTTTCTTT TRBJ1-1 few TRBD1 TRBV28
CASSLRGATGEKLFF TGTGCCAGCAGCCTGCGTGGGGCCACCGGGGAAAAACTGTTTTTT TRBJ1-4 NA NA TRBV7-9
CASSVPRQPQHF TGTGCCAGCAGCGTTCCGCGTCAGCCCCAGCATTTT TRBJ1-5 NA NA TRBV9
CASSLDGRGYNEQFF TGCGCCAGCAGCTTGGACGGCAGGGGCTACAATGAGCAGTTCTTC TRBJ2-1 NA NA TRBV5-1
CASNRDANSPLHF TGTGCCAGCAACCGGGACGCAAATTCACCCCTCCACTTT TRBJ1-6 NA NA TRBV25-1
CASRRTSGLDEQYF TGTGCCAGCAGGCGGACTAGCGGGCTAGACGAGCAGTACTTC TRBJ2-7 NA TRBD2 TRBV2
CASSSRQGAEADTQYF TGTGCCAGCAGCTCAAGACAGGGGGCAGAGGCAGATACGCAGTATTTT TRBJ2-3 once TRBD1 TRBV7-9
CASSGLGQNYGYTF TGTGCCAGCAGTGGACTGGGACAGAACTATGGCTACACCTTC TRBJ1-2 few TRBD1 TRBV2
CASSFLAGGRSNEQFF TGTGCCAGCAGCTTCCTAGCGGGAGGCCGCAGCAATGAGCAGTTCTTC TRBJ2-1 NA TRBD2 TRBV11-3
CASSQGGTSQGTDTQYF TGCGCCAGCAGCCAAGGAGGGACTAGTCAAGGCACAGATACGCAGTATTTT TRBJ2-3 NA TRBD2 TRBV4-1
CASSQIDRFFSGNTIYF TGCGCCAGCAGCCAGATCGACAGGTTCTTCTCTGGAAACACCATATATTTT TRBJ1-3 NA NA TRBV4-1
CASSSRLADSTDTQYF TGCGCCAGCAGCTCCCGACTAGCGGATAGCACAGATACGCAGTATTTT TRBJ2-3 NA TRBD2 TRBV5-1
CASSAPHRSSYEQYF TGTGCCAGCAGCGCCCCTCACAGGAGCTCCTACGAGCAGTACTTC TRBJ2-7 NA NA TRBV7-8
CASREDREDGYTF TGTGCCAGCAGGGAAGACAGGGAGGATGGCTACACCTTC TRBJ1-2 NA TRBD1 TRBV2
CASMDRVGTEAFF TGTGCCAGCATGGACAGGGTTGGCACTGAAGCTTTCTTT TRBJ1-1 NA TRBD1 TRBV6-5
CASSLRQGNYGYTF TGTGCCAGCAGCTTGCGGCAGGGGAACTATGGCTACACCTTC TRBJ1-2 NA NA TRBV5-4
CASSHPRQGGTDTQYF TGCGCCAGCAGCCACCCGAGACAGGGCGGCACAGATACGCAGTATTTT TRBJ2-3 NA TRBD1 TRBV5-1
CASSESKTLVEYGYTF TGTGCCAGCTCCGAGTCGAAAACCCTCGTTGAATATGGCTACACCTTC TRBJ1-2 few NA TRBV18
CASSPGGVRNTEAFF TGTGCCAGCTCACCAGGGGGGGTCCGGAACACTGAAGCTTTCTTT TRBJ1-1 NA NA TRBV18
CASSWARTGFNYGYTF TGCGCCAGCAGCTGGGCCAGGACAGGGTTTAACTATGGCTACACCTTC TRBJ1-2 NA TRBD1 TRBV5-1
CASRWDSNQPQHF TGCGCCAGCAGGTGGGACAGCAATCAGCCCCAGCATTTT TRBJ1-5 NA NA TRBV5-1
CASSLGGDGEKLFF TGTGCCAGCAGCTTAGGGGGCGACGGGGAAAAACTGTTTTTT TRBJ1-4 many TRBD1 TRBV5-8
CASSFLGYEQYF TGCGCCAGCAGCTTCCTAGGCTACGAGCAGTACTTC TRBJ2-7 NA NA TRBV5-1
CASSLGSRANTEAFF TGTGCCAGCAGCTTAGGATCCAGGGCGAACACTGAAGCTTTCTTT TRBJ1-1 NA NA TRBV11-2